These T cell receptor beta chains were read from a single sample in a study of cytomegalovirus exposure and HLA in healthy donors. Here immunoSEQ multiplex PCR was the method, and the copy in TCRdb shows in-frame clones only, minus some. Seen in this sample are under 200,000 clones; the ten most common clones hold about 2.2%. Sequencing was performed on PBMCs. These receptor sequences come from a man aged 25 to 45 in good health and CMV-seronegative. Each CDR3 is given with its conserved first and last residue. Fields, in order: CDR3 protein, J gene, V gene.

cdr3_aa: CASSLGQGRGDTQYF; j_call: TRBJ2-3; v_call: TRBV5-6
cdr3_aa: CSFRAPNEQFF; j_call: TRBJ2-1; v_call: TRBV29-1
cdr3_aa: CASSLIGANYGYTF; j_call: TRBJ1-2; v_call: TRBV28
cdr3_aa: CASSQADEQGATEAFF; j_call: TRBJ1-1; v_call: TRBV4-1
cdr3_aa: CASSRGPEAKNIQYF; j_call: TRBJ2-4; v_call: TRBV7-2
cdr3_aa: CASSPWEGDTEAFF; j_call: TRBJ1-1; v_call: TRBV19
cdr3_aa: CASSSGGGGGEQYF; j_call: TRBJ2-7; v_call: TRBV7-7
cdr3_aa: CATRDYSGNEQFF; j_call: TRBJ2-1; v_call: TRBV6-6
cdr3_aa: CASSLKGGREGEQFF; j_call: TRBJ2-1; v_call: TRBV7-3
cdr3_aa: CAWSGSYNEQFF; j_call: TRBJ2-1; v_call: TRBV30
cdr3_aa: CASSSNSGRAGTDTQYF; j_call: TRBJ2-3; v_call: TRBV25-1
cdr3_aa: CSAGREEAFF; j_call: TRBJ1-1; v_call: TRBV20-1
cdr3_aa: CASSPVGHRGRGGTEAFF; j_call: TRBJ1-1; v_call: TRBV18
cdr3_aa: CASSLESPAVSGRAGNEQFF; j_call: TRBJ2-1; v_call: TRBV7-6
cdr3_aa: CASSLGSGDPGANVLTF; j_call: TRBJ2-6; v_call: TRBV19
cdr3_aa: CAWSVSRATSGRPSRGELFF; j_call: TRBJ2-2; v_call: TRBV30
cdr3_aa: CASSPGGGRYEQYF; j_call: TRBJ2-7; v_call: TRBV7-9
cdr3_aa: CASSLVSALAGVNTGELFF; j_call: TRBJ2-2; v_call: TRBV5-1
cdr3_aa: CASKKTGFHEQYF; j_call: TRBJ2-7; v_call: TRBV2
cdr3_aa: CATSRVVSSEGNEQFF; j_call: TRBJ2-1; v_call: TRBV15
cdr3_aa: CASTTGQSYSNQPQHF; j_call: TRBJ1-5; v_call: TRBV7-8
cdr3_aa: CASGSRKPGDRNTIYF; j_call: TRBJ1-3; v_call: TRBV27
cdr3_aa: CASSLSPNQPQHF; j_call: TRBJ1-5; v_call: TRBV27
cdr3_aa: CATTTGSSYEQYF; j_call: TRBJ2-7; v_call: TRBV6-1
cdr3_aa: CASSLSGPDTQYF; j_call: TRBJ2-3; v_call: TRBV19
cdr3_aa: CASSLASSGYTF; j_call: TRBJ1-2; v_call: TRBV11-3
cdr3_aa: CASSPGTGGREQYF; j_call: TRBJ2-7; v_call: TRBV7-8
cdr3_aa: CASSLAGTGDVGTEAFF; j_call: TRBJ1-1; v_call: TRBV7-9
cdr3_aa: CASRNQMQGARETQYF; j_call: TRBJ2-5; v_call: TRBV7-8
cdr3_aa: CASSALRENTEAFF; j_call: TRBJ1-1; v_call: TRBV5-1
cdr3_aa: CASSLRGVVADTQYF; j_call: TRBJ2-3; v_call: TRBV28
cdr3_aa: CASSLNAGSNQPQHF; j_call: TRBJ1-5; v_call: TRBV7-9
cdr3_aa: CASSAGTGGNNEQFF; j_call: TRBJ2-1; v_call: TRBV7-9
cdr3_aa: CASTQDRIKTQYF; j_call: TRBJ2-5; v_call: TRBV7-2
cdr3_aa: CASKTQGAAGELFF; j_call: TRBJ2-2; v_call: TRBV19
cdr3_aa: CASSPAQLGGDYGYTF; j_call: TRBJ1-2; v_call: TRBV10-1
cdr3_aa: CATRTSGSGEQYF; j_call: TRBJ2-7; v_call: TRBV28
cdr3_aa: CASSLNPSGEGETQYF; j_call: TRBJ2-5; v_call: TRBV7-3
cdr3_aa: CASSLMLSGESSSYEQYF; j_call: NA; v_call: TRBV5-6
cdr3_aa: CASSPWTSGRNEQFF; j_call: TRBJ2-1; v_call: TRBV18
cdr3_aa: CASGLGRGADFTGELFF; j_call: TRBJ2-2; v_call: TRBV12-5
cdr3_aa: CASAPEGGLIGNTIYF; j_call: TRBJ1-3; v_call: TRBV9
cdr3_aa: CASSPGATGELFF; j_call: TRBJ2-2; v_call: TRBV18
cdr3_aa: CASSEGGTVFYEQYF; j_call: TRBJ2-7; v_call: TRBV2
cdr3_aa: CASSYTTIATQYF; j_call: TRBJ2-3; v_call: TRBV6-5
cdr3_aa: CASSSPAGTGDEQYF; j_call: TRBJ2-7; v_call: TRBV28